This T cell receptor beta chain was obtained from a study of cytomegalovirus exposure and HLA in healthy donors. Study-level background: There were more than 350 genotyped donors. Of these, roughly 80% fell in the genetic ancestry cluster associated with self-reported Caucasian donors.

A multiplex PCR was run with 60 Vbeta primers and 13 Jbeta primers. Using immunoSEQ multiplex PCR, the repertoire was profiled, and TCRdb retains in-frame clones only, with some absent. In the table there are around 170,000 clones, roughly 70% of which are singletons. This clone showed up just once. The V gene lost 3 bases and the J gene lost 1 base, with 21 bases spanning the gap. Germline CDR1 and CDR2: MGHRA and YSYEKL. The CDR3 is 18 residues long. The sequence was collected from a girl under 18 in good health and CMV-seronegative. Input material: PBMCs. The genes are TRBV4-1 and TRBJ1-1, with D tentatively TRBD1 (6 bases). CDR3 sequence reads: CASSHPAGRMTGNTEAFF. For the CDR3, the DNA is TGCGCCAGCAGCCACCCCGCAGGAAGAATGACAGGGAACACTGAAGCTTTCTTT.